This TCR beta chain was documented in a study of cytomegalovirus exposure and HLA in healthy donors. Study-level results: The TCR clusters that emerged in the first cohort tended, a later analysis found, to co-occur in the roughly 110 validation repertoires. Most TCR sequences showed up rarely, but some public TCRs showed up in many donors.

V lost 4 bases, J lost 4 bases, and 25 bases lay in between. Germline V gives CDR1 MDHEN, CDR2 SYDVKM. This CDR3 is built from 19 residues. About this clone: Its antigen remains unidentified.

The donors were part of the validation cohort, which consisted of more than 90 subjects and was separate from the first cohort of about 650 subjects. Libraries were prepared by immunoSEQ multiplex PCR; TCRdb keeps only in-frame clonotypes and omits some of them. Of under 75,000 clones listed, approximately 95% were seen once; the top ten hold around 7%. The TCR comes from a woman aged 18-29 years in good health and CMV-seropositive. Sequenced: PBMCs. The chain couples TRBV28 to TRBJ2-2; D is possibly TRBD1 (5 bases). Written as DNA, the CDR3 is TGTGCCAGCAGTTCCCCAAAGTCCGATCAGGGCTGGGTCACCGGGGAGCTGTTTTTT. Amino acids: CASSSPKSDQGWVTGELFF.